One and the same sample provided the 3 T cell receptor beta chains below, sequenced in a study of cytomegalovirus exposure and HLA in healthy donors. The PCR was carried out with 60 Vbeta primers and 13 Jbeta primers. Produced via immunoSEQ multiplex PCR; TCRdb's table is partial and in-frame only. The repertoire holds about 120,000 clones, with 60% to 85% as singletons. The sample consisted of PBMCs. The receptors originated from a woman in her thirties or forties in good health and CMV-seropositive.

By share, this clone counts as large. This chain uses TRBV6-4 with TRBJ2-3; the match to TRBD2 covers 7 bases. CDR1 and CDR2 (germline): MRHNA, SNTAGT. Losses at the gene ends were 3 bases for V and 3 bases for J; bases not matched to a gene: 0. CDR3 size: 13 residues. In DNA form, the CDR3 reads TGTGCCAGCAGTGAGCGGGAGACAGATACGCAGTATTTT. Protein sequence: CASSERETDTQYF.

The gene calls are TRBV7-6 and TRBJ1-2; TRBD1 is a possible D gene (6 bases). This CDR3 has 13 residues. Trimming cost V 1 base and J 6 bases, with 9 bases left between them. The germline V gene encodes CDR1 SGHVS and CDR2 FNYEAQ. The CDR3 is CASSLGDMDGYTF. CDR3 DNA sequence: TGTGCCAGCAGCTTAGGGGACATGGATGGCTACACCTTC. Full variable domain (outside the CDR3, taken from reference TRBV7-6 and TRBJ1-2): GAGVSQSPRYKVTKRGQDVALRCDPISGHVSLYWYRQALGQGPEFLTYFNYEAQQDKSGLPNDRFSAERPEGSISTLTIQRTEQRDSAMYRCASSLGDMDGYTFGSGTRLTVV.

CDR3 residues: CASSPPGTEAFF. In nucleotides, the CDR3 is TGTGCCAGCAGCCCGCCGGGCACTGAAGCTTTCTTT. This rearrangement joins TRBV6-5 to TRBJ1-1; D gene ambiguous. From germline, CDR1 is MNHEY and CDR2 SVGAGI. V was shortened by 6 bases and J by 4 bases, with 9 bases between the two germline ends. This CDR3 has 12 amino acids.